This T cell receptor (beta chain) was sequenced for a study of response to subunit inactivated influenza vaccine. This clonotype was observed many times. TCRdb reprocessed the RT-PCR reads with MiXCR, giving one entry per CDR3 protein. The sample has roughly 760,000 distinct CDR3 sequences, about 20% seen once. Specimen: PBMCs from blood, collected about 5 days after vaccination. The origin of this receptor is a man aged 50-59 years who received an inactivated influenza vaccine.

The CDR3 loop is CATSDTGLAGFNEQFF. The CDR3 DNA follows: TGTGCCACCAGTGATACCGGACTAGCGGGATTCAATGAGCAGTTCTTC. V and J are TRBV24-1 and TRBJ2-1; 12 positions match TRBD2. The CDR3 consists of 16 residues. V lost 3 bases and J lost 6; bases outside the gene matches: 5. Per the germline V gene, CDR1 is KGHDR and CDR2 is SFDVKD.